This T cell receptor beta chain was captured by sequencing in a study of T cells in Graves' hyperthyroidism and ophthalmopathy. Study results and caveats: Most expanded thyroid clonotypes above 0.001 also appeared in blood. The model foresaw ophthalmopathy a median roughly 6 months prior to onset.

What was amplified from RNA transcripts were TCR beta CDR3 regions. A set of HTBI primers served as the primers for a first-round RT-PCR of the TCR CDR3. TCRdb re-analysed the multiplex PCR reads in MiXCR, keeping a single row per CDR3 protein. Of hundreds of thousands of distinct CDR3 sequences in the sample, just under 45% were seen once. A patient was excluded if there was uncontrolled infection, other autoimmune disease, pregnancy or lactation. Concerning this clonotype itself: Its antigen is undetermined. A much larger clone differs by one base, so this may be a read error.

The CDR3 is 16 amino acids. From germline, CDR1 is SGHVS and CDR2 FNYEAQ. This clonotype was obtained from an adult man with Graves' disease, either hyperthyroidism or ophthalmopathy (not recorded which). The V call is TRBV7-6, the J call TRBJ2-7; D is unclear. Sequencing was performed on peripheral blood or thyroid tissue (not recorded which). The CDR3 is CASTPGSSASSDEQYF. The DNA for the CDR3 is TGTGCCAGCACCCCCGGGTCTAGTGCGAGCTCCGACGAGCAGTACTTC.